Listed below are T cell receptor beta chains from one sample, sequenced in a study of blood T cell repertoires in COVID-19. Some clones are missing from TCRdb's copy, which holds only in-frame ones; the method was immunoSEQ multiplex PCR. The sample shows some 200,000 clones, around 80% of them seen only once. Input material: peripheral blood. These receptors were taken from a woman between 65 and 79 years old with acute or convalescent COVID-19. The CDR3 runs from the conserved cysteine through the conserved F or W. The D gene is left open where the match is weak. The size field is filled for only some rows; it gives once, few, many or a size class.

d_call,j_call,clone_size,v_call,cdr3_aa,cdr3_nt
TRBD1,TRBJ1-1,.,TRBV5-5,CASSLERGHIKNTEAFF,TGTGCCAGCAGCTTGGAGAGGGGGCATATTAAGAACACTGAAGCTTTCTTT
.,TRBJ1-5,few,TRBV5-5,CASTPRARQADSNQPQHF,TGTGCCAGCACCCCCCGAGCCAGACAGGCGGATAGCAATCAGCCCCAGCATTTT
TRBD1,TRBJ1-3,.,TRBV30,CAWSVYLGQGFGNTIYF,TGTGCCTGGAGTGTATATCTGGGACAGGGTTTTGGAAACACCATATATTTT
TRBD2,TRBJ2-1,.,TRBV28,CASSTSGGSYNEQFF,TGTGCCAGCAGTACCAGCGGGGGCTCCTACAATGAGCAGTTCTTC
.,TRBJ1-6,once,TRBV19,CASTLGTENSPLHF,TGTGCCAGTACCCTTGGGACTGAGAATTCACCCCTCCACTTT
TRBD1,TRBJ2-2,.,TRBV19,CASSSTGETGELFF,TGTGCCAGTTCTTCGACAGGGGAAACCGGGGAGCTGTTTTTT
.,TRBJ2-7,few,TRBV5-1,CASSWRGRGEQYF,TGCGCCAGCAGCTGGAGGGGCCGTGGAGAGCAGTACTTC
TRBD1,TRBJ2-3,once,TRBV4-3,CASSQEYGQGTDTQYF,TGCGCCAGCAGCCAAGAGTACGGACAGGGCACAGATACGCAGTATTTT
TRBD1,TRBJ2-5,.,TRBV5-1,CASSTRQGNQETQYF,TGCGCCAGCAGCACCAGACAGGGAAATCAAGAGACCCAGTACTTC
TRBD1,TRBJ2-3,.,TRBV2,CASSADRVGIDTQYF,TGTGCCAGCAGTGCAGACAGGGTAGGGATAGATACGCAGTATTTT
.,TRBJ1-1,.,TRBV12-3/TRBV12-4,CASSLGAGVAFF,TGTGCCAGCAGTTTAGGGGCAGGGGTAGCTTTCTTT
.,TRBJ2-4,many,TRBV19,CATNQVGAKNIQYF,TGTGCCACCAACCAGGTTGGGGCCAAAAACATTCAGTACTTC
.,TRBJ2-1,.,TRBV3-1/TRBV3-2,CASSLIVGAGRNNEQFF,TGTGCCAGCAGCCTTATAGTGGGAGCGGGTAGAAACAATGAGCAGTTCTTC
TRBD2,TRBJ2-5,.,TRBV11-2,CASSLRSGGETQYF,TGTGCCAGCAGCTTGCGTAGCGGGGGAGAGACCCAGTACTTC
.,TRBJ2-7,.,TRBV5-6,CASSKDSSQTEQYF,TGTGCCAGCAGTAAGGACAGCTCCCAAACCGAGCAGTACTTC
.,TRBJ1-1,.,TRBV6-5,CASRGGNTEAFF,TGTGCCAGCAGGGGGGGTAACACTGAAGCTTTCTTT
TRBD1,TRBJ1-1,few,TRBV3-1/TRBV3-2,CASSHRDSGMNTEAFF,TGTGCCAGCAGCCACCGGGACAGCGGCATGAACACTGAAGCTTTCTTT
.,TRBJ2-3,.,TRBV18,CASSPYTGGTTDTQYF,TGTGCCAGCTCACCTTATACGGGGGGCACCACAGATACGCAGTATTTT
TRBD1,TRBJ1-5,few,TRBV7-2,CASSLTGGRQPQHF,TGTGCCAGCAGCCTTACAGGGGGCCGTCAGCCCCAGCATTTT
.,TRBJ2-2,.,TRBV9,CASSVGSRATGELFF,TGTGCCAGCAGCGTAGGTAGCAGGGCCACCGGGGAGCTGTTTTTT
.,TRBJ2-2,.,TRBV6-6,CASSSQGAGELFF,TGTGCCAGCAGCTCACAGGGAGCCGGGGAGCTGTTTTTT
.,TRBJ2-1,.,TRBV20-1,CSASAPGLGEQFF,TGCAGTGCTAGTGCTCCAGGGCTCGGTGAGCAGTTCTTC
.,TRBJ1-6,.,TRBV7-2,CASSTYNSPLHF,TGTGCCAGCAGCACATATAATTCACCCCTCCACTTT
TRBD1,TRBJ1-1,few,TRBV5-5,CASSLAGQGLGF,TGTGCCAGCAGCTTGGCGGGACAGGGGCTGGGGTTT
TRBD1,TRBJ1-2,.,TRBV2,CASSRRDRALSALAGYTF,TGTGCCAGCAGTAGGAGGGACAGGGCGTTATCGGCCTTGGCGGGCTACACCTTC
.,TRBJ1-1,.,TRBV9,CASSVQGNTEAFF,TGTGCCAGCAGCGTTCAGGGTAACACTGAAGCTTTCTTT
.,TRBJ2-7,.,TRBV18,CASSPLAPGFTIYEQYF,TGTGCCAGCTCGCCGCTGGCCCCGGGGTTTACCATTTACGAGCAGTACTTC
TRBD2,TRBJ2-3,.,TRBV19,CASGTSGGAGTDTQYF,TGTGCCAGTGGGACTAGCGGGGGGGCAGGCACAGATACGCAGTATTTT
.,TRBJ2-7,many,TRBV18,CASSPQTYEQYF,TGTGCCAGCTCACCTCAAACCTACGAGCAGTACTTC
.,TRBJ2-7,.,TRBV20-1,CSASNRQRSSYEQYF,TGCAGTGCTAGTAACAGACAGAGGAGCTCCTACGAGCAGTACTTC
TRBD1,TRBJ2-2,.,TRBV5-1,CASSFRDRGTGELFF,TGCGCCAGCAGCTTTCGGGACAGGGGAACCGGGGAGCTGTTTTTT
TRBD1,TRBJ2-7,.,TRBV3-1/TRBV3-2,CASNFRGQSVDEQYF,TGTGCCAGCAACTTCAGGGGGCAAAGTGTAGACGAGCAGTACTTC
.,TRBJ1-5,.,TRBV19,CASSIGGQGHQPQHF,TGTGCCAGTAGTATTGGCGGGCAGGGGCATCAGCCCCAGCATTTT
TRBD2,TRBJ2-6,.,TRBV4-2,CASSLRLTSGDSGANVLTF,TGTGCCAGCAGCCTACGACTGACTAGCGGGGACTCTGGGGCCAACGTCCTGACTTTC
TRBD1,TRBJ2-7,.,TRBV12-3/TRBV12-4,CASREQGADEQYF,TGTGCCAGCAGGGAACAGGGGGCAGACGAGCAGTACTTC
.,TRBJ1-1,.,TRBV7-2,CASSSRLLGGNTEAFF,TGTGCCAGCAGCTCCAGACTCTTGGGGGGGAACACTGAAGCTTTCTTT
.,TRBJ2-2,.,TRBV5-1,CASSSAGEGTGELFF,TGCGCCAGCAGCTCCGCAGGGGAAGGCACCGGGGAGCTGTTTTTT
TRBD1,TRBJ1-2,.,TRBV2,CASSKAGGANYGYTF,TGTGCCAGCAGTAAAGCAGGGGGAGCTAACTATGGCTACACCTTC
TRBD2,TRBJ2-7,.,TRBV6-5,CASRLAGGSLEQYF,TGTGCCAGCAGGTTAGCGGGGGGGTCGTTGGAGCAGTACTTC
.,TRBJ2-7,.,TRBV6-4,CASSSASGYEQYF,TGTGCCAGCAGTTCGGCAAGCGGCTACGAGCAGTACTTC
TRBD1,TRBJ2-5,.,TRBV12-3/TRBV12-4,CASRPDREETQYF,TGTGCCAGCAGGCCGGACAGGGAAGAGACCCAGTACTTC
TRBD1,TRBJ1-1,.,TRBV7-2,CASSTGTGGAGTEAFF,TGTGCCAGCAGTACCGGGACAGGGGGCGCTGGCACTGAAGCTTTCTTT
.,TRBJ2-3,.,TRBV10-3,CAISEGGADTQYF,TGTGCCATCAGTGAAGGCGGGGCAGATACGCAGTATTTT
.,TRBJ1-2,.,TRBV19,CATKQGGYGYTF,TGTGCCACAAAGCAGGGTGGCTATGGCTACACCTTC
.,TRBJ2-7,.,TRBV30,CAWSAQGFHEQYF,TGTGCCTGGAGTGCCCAGGGGTTCCACGAGCAGTACTTC
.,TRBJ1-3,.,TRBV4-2,CASNLGGREDTIYF,TGTGCCAGCAATCTGGGAGGGCGGGAGGACACCATATATTTT
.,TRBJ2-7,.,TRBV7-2,CASSLGRSYEQYF,TGTGCCAGCAGCTTAGGACGGAGCTACGAGCAGTACTTC
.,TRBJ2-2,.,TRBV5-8,CASSLALLVPPGELFF,TGTGCCAGCAGCTTGGCCCTACTAGTCCCCCCCGGGGAGCTGTTTTTT
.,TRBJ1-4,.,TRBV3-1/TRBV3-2,CASSHIQNEKLFF,TGTGCCAGCAGCCACATACAGAACGAAAAACTGTTTTTT
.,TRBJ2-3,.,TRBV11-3,CASSSIGADTQYF,TGTGCCAGCAGCTCCATCGGGGCAGATACGCAGTATTTT
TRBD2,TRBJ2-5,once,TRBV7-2,CASSLEWLAGGSAETQYF,TGTGCCAGCAGCTTAGAGTGGCTAGCGGGGGGGAGCGCAGAGACCCAGTACTTC
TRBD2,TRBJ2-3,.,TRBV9,CASSVTRGRDTQYF,TGTGCCAGCAGCGTTACGCGGGGGAGAGATACGCAGTATTTT
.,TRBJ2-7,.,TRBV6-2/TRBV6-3,CASSARALRFGEQYF,TGTGCCAGCAGTGCGCGGGCCCTCCGGTTCGGCGAGCAGTACTTC
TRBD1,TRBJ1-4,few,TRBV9,CASSTRQGPNEKLFF,TGTGCCAGCAGCACAAGACAGGGACCTAATGAAAAACTGTTTTTT
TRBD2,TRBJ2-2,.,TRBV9,CASSVATTSGAWAGELFF,TGTGCCAGCAGCGTAGCCACGACTAGCGGGGCGTGGGCCGGGGAGCTGTTTTTT